These 21 T cell receptor beta chains originate from one sample sequenced in a study of blood T cell repertoires in COVID-19. Sequencing was performed with immunoSEQ multiplex PCR; in TCRdb, only in-frame clones are kept and a portion is missing. The data contain roughly 190,000 clones, approximately 84% of them seen just once; the ten biggest clones take up 4.5% to 5.5%. What was sequenced was peripheral blood. The receptors were sampled from a woman between 70 and 85 years old with active or convalescent COVID-19.

V gene TRBV6-2 or TRBV6-3 combines with J gene TRBJ1-4; maybe TRBD1 (5 bases). Germline V lookup: CDR1 MNHEY, CDR2 SVGEGT. This CDR3 is built from 15 residues. V shed 0 bases and J shed 8 bases, with 13 bases lying between them. CDR3 coding DNA: TGTGCCAGCAGTTACTCGAGCAGGAGGGGCGAAAAACTGTTTTTT. Protein product: CASSYSSRRGEKLFF.

The chain uses TRBV6-5 and TRBJ2-2, with a possible D match to TRBD2 (6 bases). This CDR3 contains 15 residues. Germline V gives CDR1 MNHEY, CDR2 SVGAGI. Trimming removed 8 bases at V and 1 base at J, with 14 bases between. For the CDR3, the DNA is TGTGCCAGCCGGCCGCCTAGCGTGAACACCGGGGAGCTGTTTTTT. Translation gives CASRPPSVNTGELFF.

This clone turned up a few times. The chain employs TRBV2 and TRBJ2-1; perhaps TRBD2 as D (5 bases). The CDR3 length is 15 residues. Trimming pared 2 bases from V and 4 bases from J, leaving 12 bases between. Germline V CDR1 and CDR2: SNHLY, FYNNEI. The CDR3 loop reads CASSERSGGYNEQFF. CDR3 coding DNA: TGTGCCAGCAGTGAAAGAAGCGGAGGTTACAATGAGCAGTTCTTC.

The V gene is TRBV28, the J gene TRBJ2-3; 12 bases agree with TRBD1. This CDR3 has 17 residues. The germline V gene encodes CDR1 MDHEN and CDR2 SYDVKM. J gave up 1 base and V 4 bases, and 6 bases lay outside the gene matches. The chain's CDR3 is CASSSLGQGAGTDTQYF. The CDR3 coding sequence is TGTGCCAGCAGTTCCCTGGGACAGGGGGCCGGCACAGATACGCAGTATTTT.

This sequence joins TRBV5-1 and TRBJ1-3, with 10 bases fitting TRBD1. The CDR3 has 15 amino acids. Trimming took 4 bases from V and 4 from J; bases not matched to a gene: 5. Germline CDR1 is SGHRS and CDR2 is YFSETQ. The CDR3: CASSPRQGAGNTIYF. CDR3 DNA sequence: TGCGCCAGCAGCCCTCGACAGGGGGCGGGAAACACCATATATTTT. The full variable domain, in which reference TRBV5-1 and TRBJ1-3 provide the parts outside the CDR3, is KAGVTQTPRYLIKTRGQQVTLSCSPISGHRSVSWYQQTPGQGLQFLFEYFSETQRNKGNFPGRFSGRQFSNSRSEMNVSTLELGDSALYLCASSPRQGAGNTIYFGEGSWLTVV.

This clone has a handful of counts. The chain carries TRBV9 and TRBJ1-1; unclear D gene. The V and J ends lost 4 bases and 3 bases respectively, with 13 bases between them. This CDR3 is 14 amino acids long. Germline CDR1 SGDLS, CDR2 YYNGEE. CDR3 coding DNA: TGTGCCAGCAGCCCCGGGGTGGTGGACACTGAAGCTTTCTTT. Its translation: CASSPGVVDTEAFF.

The chain recombines TRBV30 with TRBJ2-7, with 7 bases that match TRBD2. Germline V CDR1 and CDR2: GTSNPN, SVGIG (reference sequence). V was pared by 1 base and J by 3 bases, with 3 bases of the junction left unmatched. The CDR3 has 13 amino acids. CDR3 region: CAWSGGGYYEQYF. The CDR3 DNA reads TGTGCCTGGAGTGGGGGGGGTTACTACGAGCAGTACTTC. Together with reference TRBV30 and TRBJ2-7, the CDR3 gives the full variable domain: SQTIHQWPATLVQPVGSPLSLECTVEGTSNPNLYWYRQAAGRGLQLLFYSVGIGQISSEVPQNLSASRPQDRQFILSSKKLLLSDSGFYLCAWSGGGYYEQYFGPGTRLTVT.

This clone was seen a handful of times. The chain joins TRBV5-1 to TRBJ2-2; D is uncertain. Per the germline V gene, CDR1 is SGHRS and CDR2 is YFSETQ. The CDR3 extends over 15 amino acids. The ends were cut back, 2 bases at V and 6 bases at J, with 14 bases in the middle. In DNA, the CDR3 is TGCGCCAGCAGCTTAAGCCAACCCCCGGCCGGGGAGCTGTTTTTT. This sequence encodes CASSLSQPPAGELFF.

V and J are TRBV6-5 and TRBJ1-4; D is perhaps TRBD1 (6 bases). The CDR3 sequence is 15 residues long. Germline CDR1 reads MNHEY; CDR2 reads SVGAGI. The germline V and J ends were trimmed by 0 bases and 5 bases, with 10 bases remaining between them. CDR3 sequence reads: CASSYSNRENEKLFF. In DNA, the CDR3 is TGTGCCAGCAGTTACTCGAACAGGGAGAATGAAAAACTGTTTTTT.

This clone has only one observation. The genes are TRBV18 and TRBJ2-3; 8 positions agree with TRBD1. This CDR3 region has 16 residues. V shed 4 bases and J 0 bases; nucleotides not matched to a gene: 6. Germline V lookup: CDR1 KGHSH, CDR2 LQKENI. As DNA, the CDR3 is TGTGCCAGCTCACAGGAGGACAGGGCGAGCACAGATACGCAGTATTTT. It specifies CASSQEDRASTDTQYF.

This clone was picked up many times. The chain carries TRBV5-8 and TRBJ1-3; D call uncertain. Germline assignment: CDR1 SGHTS and CDR2 YDEGEE. Trimming cost V 3 bases and J 4 bases, with 17 bases left between them. This CDR3 comprises 16 residues. The CDR3 spells CASSSEGAWRGNTIYF. The CDR3 DNA is TGTGCCAGCAGCTCGGAGGGCGCTTGGAGGGGAAACACCATATATTTT.

This clone came up a few times. The rearrangement joins TRBV29-1 to TRBJ2-3; no definite D call. Germline CDR1 SQVTM, CDR2 ANQGSEA. Trimming shortened V by 5 bases and J by 0 bases, and 12 bases separated the two germline ends. There are 14 residues in the CDR3. The chain's CDR3 is CSVRTPFSTDTQYF. In DNA, the CDR3 is TGCAGCGTTCGAACTCCCTTTAGCACAGATACGCAGTATTTT.

The CDR3 loop reads CATSRTGHHYGYTF. Here the CDR3 DNA reads TGTGCCACCAGCAGAACGGGACACCACTATGGCTACACCTTC. The chain employs TRBV15 and TRBJ1-2; D may be TRBD1 (6 bases). The germline V and J ends were trimmed by 2 bases and 3 bases, with 10 bases remaining between them. There are 14 residues in the CDR3. The V gene's germline CDR1 is LNHNV and CDR2 YYDKDF (reference sequence).

The gene calls are TRBV19 and TRBJ2-3; 13 nucleotides agree with TRBD2. Germline V CDR1 and CDR2: LNHDA, SQIVND (reference sequence). J was trimmed by 0 bases and V by 3 bases; bases with no gene match: 6. CDR3 length: 18 amino acids. The CDR3 region has the DNA TGTGCCAGTAGTATGGGACTAGCGGGAAGGACTAGCACAGATACGCAGTATTTT. It is translated as CASSMGLAGRTSTDTQYF. Combining the CDR3 with reference TRBV19 and TRBJ2-3 gives the whole variable domain DGGITQSPKYLFRKEGQNVTLSCEQNLNHDAMYWYRQDPGQGLRLIYYSQIVNDFQKGDIAEGYSVSREKKESFPLTVTSAQKNPTAFYLCASSMGLAGRTSTDTQYFGPGTRLTVL.

The J gene is TRBJ2-1, the V gene TRBV19, with 10 positions matching TRBD2. Losses at the gene ends were 7 bases for V and 10 bases for J; bases not matched to a gene: 10. CDR3 length equals 14 residues. Per the germline V gene, CDR1 is LNHDA and CDR2 is SQIVND (reference sequence). CDR3: CASTQAGGPTEQFF. CDR3 in DNA: TGTGCCAGTACTCAAGCGGGAGGGCCGACCGAGCAGTTCTTC.

The chain recombines TRBV9 with TRBJ1-2, with D perhaps matching TRBD1 (5 bases). CDR1 is SGDLS and CDR2 is YYNGEE in the germline V gene. The CDR3 loop spans 17 amino acids. With 0 bases removed from V and 0 bases from J, the gap between germline ends came to 15 bases. CDR3 nucleotides: TGTGCCAGCAGCGTAGCTGGGAGGGACTACACTAACTATGGCTACACCTTC. Its protein is CASSVAGRDYTNYGYTF.

The rearrangement links TRBV9 to TRBJ2-1; 11 bases are a match to TRBD2. CDR3 length equals 16 residues. Germline V gene lookup returns CDR1 SGDLS and CDR2 YYNGEE. V gave up 3 bases and J gave up 1 base; unmatched junction bases: 3. The CDR3 protein is CASSAGLAASYNEQFF. The CDR3 bases are TGTGCCAGCAGCGCGGGACTAGCGGCATCCTACAATGAGCAGTTCTTC. The whole variable domain, remainder taken from reference TRBV9 and TRBJ2-1, is DSGVTQTPKHLITATGQRVTLRCSPRSGDLSVYWYQQSLDQGLQFLIQYYNGEERAKGNILERFSAQQFPDLHSELNLSSLELGDSALYFCASSAGLAASYNEQFFGPGTRLTVL.

Remarks on this clone: The same CDR3 can be traced to other DNA sequences in this sample. This chain connects TRBV18 to TRBJ1-5; 8 nucleotides line up with TRBD1. Germline V gene data show CDR1 as KGHSH and CDR2 as LQKENI. The CDR3 extends over 14 amino acids. V was pared by 2 bases and J by 4 bases, with 1 base of the junction left unmatched. The CDR3 DNA sequence: TGTGCCAGCTCACCAAGACAGGGGAATCAGCCCCAGCATTTT. This encodes CASSPRQGNQPQHF.

The chain couples TRBV25-1 to TRBJ1-1, with D tentatively TRBD1 (5 bases). Looked up from germline, CDR1 is MGHDK and CDR2 is SYGVNS. The CDR3 has 14 residues. V lost 6 bases and J 0 bases, leaving 11 bases between the germline ends. The CDR3 here is CASRLEGLNTEAFF. The CDR3 coding sequence is TGTGCCAGCAGATTGGAGGGGCTGAACACTGAAGCTTTCTTT.

The chain links TRBV15 to TRBJ1-1; 7 positions agree with TRBD1. This CDR3 has 14 amino acids. Germline CDR1 and CDR2: LNHNV and YYDKDF (reference sequence). J lost 8 bases, V lost 0 bases, and 6 bases had no gene match. This chain's CDR3 is CATSRDPTRGEAFF. The CDR3 DNA sequence: TGTGCCACCAGCAGAGACCCCACCAGGGGGGAAGCTTTCTTT.

This chain links TRBV3-1 (or the pseudogene TRBV3-2) with TRBJ2-5, with 9 bases matching TRBD2. The germline V gene has CDR1 LGHDT and CDR2 YNNKEL (reference sequence). V shed 8 bases, J shed 1 base, and the junction held 5 bases outside the gene matches. The CDR3 runs to 14 residues. The CDR3: CASHLAGRQETQYF. In DNA form, the CDR3 reads TGTGCCAGCCACCTAGCGGGGCGCCAAGAGACCCAGTACTTC.